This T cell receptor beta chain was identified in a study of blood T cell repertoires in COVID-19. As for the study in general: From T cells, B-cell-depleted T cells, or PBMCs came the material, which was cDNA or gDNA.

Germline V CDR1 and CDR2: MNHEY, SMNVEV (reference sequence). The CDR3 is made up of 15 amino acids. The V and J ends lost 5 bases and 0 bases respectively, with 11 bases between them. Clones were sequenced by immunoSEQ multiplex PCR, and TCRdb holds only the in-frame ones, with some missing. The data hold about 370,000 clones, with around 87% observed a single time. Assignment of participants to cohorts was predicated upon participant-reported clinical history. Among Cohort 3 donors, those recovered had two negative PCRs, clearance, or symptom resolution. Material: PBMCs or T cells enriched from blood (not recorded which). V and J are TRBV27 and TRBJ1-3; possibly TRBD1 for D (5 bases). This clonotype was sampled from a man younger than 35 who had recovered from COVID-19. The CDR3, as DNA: TGTGCCAGCAGTAGGGGAACGGACTCTGGAAACACCATATATTTT. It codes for CASSRGTDSGNTIYF.